What follows describes a single TCR beta chain. Its antigen remains unknown. TCR beta CDR3 regions came from multiplex PCR with 32 forward V and 13 reverse J primers. MiXCR, run by TCRdb on the multiplex PCR reads, gives a single entry per CDR3 protein. The table includes about 15,000 distinct CDR3 sequences, 30% detected once. Genomic DNA extracted from bulk tumor tissue served as template. A total of about 0.6 ug was used per sample. Widely spaced biopsies, several per primary tumor, were obtained at surgery. Untreated, newly diagnosed non-small cell lung cancer patients underwent curative surgery. All donors had received a new diagnosis of non-small cell lung cancer and were undergoing surgery with curative intent. The source of the sample is a study of immune heterogeneity within non-small cell lung tumors. The wider study: There were a handful of squamous cell carcinomas, fewer than twelve non-squamous carcinomas and 1 tumor not otherwise specified.

The germline CDR1 and CDR2 sequences are MNHEY and SVGAGI. There are 13 residues in the CDR3. V was shortened by 0 bases and J by 6 bases, with 6 bases between the two germline ends. Study-level points and caveats: While identical dominant CDR3 beta clonotypes recurred across tumor sites within a patient, high-frequency clones unique to individual sites also appeared.

The V call is TRBV6-5, the J call TRBJ2-1; D not resolved. This sequence originates from a woman aged 45-65 years with non-small cell lung cancer. Specimen: lung tumor tissue. The CDR3 spells CASSYSSGNEQFF. The CDR3 nucleotides read TGTGCCAGCAGTTACTCCTCGGGCAATGAGCAGTTCTTC.